This TCR beta chain was identified in a study of patients and donors after allogeneic stem cell transplantation (dated by TCRdb to the early 2020s). This clonotype occurred many times. The specificity of this receptor is unknown. Within one base of it there is no much larger clone, and no base qualities were kept. Library preparation was by RT-PCR. Sequenced on a NextSeq 550. TCRdb trimmed public reads at Q25 via fastp, called clones via MiXCR and kept in-frame beta chains. Rows merge per CDR3 protein into single entries with the most common DNA and genes. The sample table shows 45,000 to 65,000 distinct CDR3 sequences, and about an eighth are seen once. The ten largest account for about a third of the sample. The sample comprised blood, either unsorted or a sorted T cell fraction (not recorded which). The clonotype was recovered from a human donor who was either an allogeneic HSCT recipient or a stem cell or donor lymphocyte infusion donor (not recorded which). It is not recorded whose cells these are; they may come from a transplant donor.

The DNA sequence is given as TGTGCCAGCAGCCCTGGACAGGAGTATGGCTACACCTTC. Its protein product is CASSPGQEYGYTF. This chain is built from TRBV9 and TRBJ1-2; TRBD1 fits 7 bases in the junction. Taken from the germline V gene, the CDR1 and CDR2 loops are SGDLS and YYNGEE. Trimming accounts for 4 bases at V and 5 bases at J, while the number of junction bases matched to no gene is 5. The CDR3 numbers 13 residues from cysteine through phenylalanine. CDR3 DNA is the only sequence kept; it has 39 bases, read in frame from the first base.